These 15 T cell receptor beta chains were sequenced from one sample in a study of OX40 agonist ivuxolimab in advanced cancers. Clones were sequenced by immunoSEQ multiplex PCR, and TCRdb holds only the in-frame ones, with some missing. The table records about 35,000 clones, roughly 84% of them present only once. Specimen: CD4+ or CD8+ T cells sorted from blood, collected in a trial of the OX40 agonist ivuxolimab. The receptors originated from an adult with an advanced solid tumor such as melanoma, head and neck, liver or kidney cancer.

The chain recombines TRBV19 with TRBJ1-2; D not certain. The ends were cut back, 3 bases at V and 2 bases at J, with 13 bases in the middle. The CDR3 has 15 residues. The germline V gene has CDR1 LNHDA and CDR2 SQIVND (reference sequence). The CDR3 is CASSIGRDQNYGYTF. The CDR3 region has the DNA TGTGCCAGTAGTATTGGAAGAGATCAGAACTATGGCTACACCTTC.

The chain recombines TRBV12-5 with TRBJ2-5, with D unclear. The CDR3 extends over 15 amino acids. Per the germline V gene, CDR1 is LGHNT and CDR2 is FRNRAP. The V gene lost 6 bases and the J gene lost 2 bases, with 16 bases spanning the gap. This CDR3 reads CASGALGLGQETQYF. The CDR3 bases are TGTGCTAGTGGCGCTCTAGGGCTGGGTCAAGAGACCCAGTACTTC.

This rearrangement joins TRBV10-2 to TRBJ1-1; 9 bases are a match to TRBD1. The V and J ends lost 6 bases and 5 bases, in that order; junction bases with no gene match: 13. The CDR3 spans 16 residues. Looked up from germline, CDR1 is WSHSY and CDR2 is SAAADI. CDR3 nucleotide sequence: TGCGCCAGCAGCGACCACCGAACAGGGGGCGTTACTGAAGCTTTCTTT. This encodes CASSDHRTGGVTEAFF.

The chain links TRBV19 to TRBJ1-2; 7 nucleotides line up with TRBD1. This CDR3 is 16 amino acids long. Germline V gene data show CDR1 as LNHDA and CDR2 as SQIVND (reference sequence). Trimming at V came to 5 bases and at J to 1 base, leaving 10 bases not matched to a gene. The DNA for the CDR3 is TGTGCCAGTAGTCCGGGGGGACAGCCTTTTAACTATGGCTACACCTTC. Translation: CASSPGGQPFNYGYTF.

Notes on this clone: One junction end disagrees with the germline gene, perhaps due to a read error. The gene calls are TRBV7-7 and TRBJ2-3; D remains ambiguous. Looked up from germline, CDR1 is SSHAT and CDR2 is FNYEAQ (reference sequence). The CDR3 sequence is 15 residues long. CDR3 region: CASSLNPGSTDTQYF. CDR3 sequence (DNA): TGTGCTAGCAGCTTAAATCCCGGAAGCACAGATACGCAGTATTTT.

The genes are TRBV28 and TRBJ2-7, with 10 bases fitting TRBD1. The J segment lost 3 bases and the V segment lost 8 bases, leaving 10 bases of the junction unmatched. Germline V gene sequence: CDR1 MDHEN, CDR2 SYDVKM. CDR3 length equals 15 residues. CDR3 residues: CASLSLGQGLYEQYF. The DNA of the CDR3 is TGTGCCAGCCTTAGCCTGGGACAGGGGCTCTACGAGCAGTACTTC.

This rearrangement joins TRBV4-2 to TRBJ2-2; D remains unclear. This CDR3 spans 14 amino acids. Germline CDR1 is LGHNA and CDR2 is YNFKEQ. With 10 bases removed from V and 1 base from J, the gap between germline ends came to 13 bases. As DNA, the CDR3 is TGTGCCACCCCCGGCTTCAGGAACACCGGGGAGCTGTTTTTT. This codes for CATPGFRNTGELFF.

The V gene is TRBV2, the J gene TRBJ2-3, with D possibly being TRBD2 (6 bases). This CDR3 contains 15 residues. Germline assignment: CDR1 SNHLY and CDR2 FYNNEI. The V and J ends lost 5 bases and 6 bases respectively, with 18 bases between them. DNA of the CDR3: TGTGCCAGCAGTCCTGGGGTAGCGGCTCCTGATACGCAGTATTTT. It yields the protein CASSPGVAAPDTQYF.

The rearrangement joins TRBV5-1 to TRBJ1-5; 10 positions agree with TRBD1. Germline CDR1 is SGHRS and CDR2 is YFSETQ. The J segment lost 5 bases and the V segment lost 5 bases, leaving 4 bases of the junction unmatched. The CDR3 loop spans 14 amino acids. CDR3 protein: CASSPTGGDQPQHF. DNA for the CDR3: TGCGCCAGCAGTCCGACAGGGGGCGATCAGCCCCAGCATTTT.

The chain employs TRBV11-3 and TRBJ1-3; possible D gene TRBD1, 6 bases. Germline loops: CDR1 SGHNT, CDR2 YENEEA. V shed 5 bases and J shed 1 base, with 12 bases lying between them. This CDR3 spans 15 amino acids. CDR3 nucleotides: TGTGCCAGCAGCGGAGGACAGCGTTCTGGAAACACCATATATTTT. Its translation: CASSGGQRSGNTIYF.

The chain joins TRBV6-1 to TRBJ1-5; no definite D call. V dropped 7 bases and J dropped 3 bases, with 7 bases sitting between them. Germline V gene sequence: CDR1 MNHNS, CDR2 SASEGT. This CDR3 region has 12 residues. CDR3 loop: CASNQYNQPQHF. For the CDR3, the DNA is TGTGCCAGCAATCAGTACAATCAGCCCCAGCATTTT.

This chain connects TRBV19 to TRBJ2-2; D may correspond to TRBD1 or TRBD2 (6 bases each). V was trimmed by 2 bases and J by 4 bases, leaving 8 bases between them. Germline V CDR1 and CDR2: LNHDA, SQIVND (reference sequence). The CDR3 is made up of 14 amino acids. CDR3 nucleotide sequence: TGTGCCAGTAGTATAACGGGGGCCACCGGGGAGCTGTTTTTT. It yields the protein CASSITGATGELFF. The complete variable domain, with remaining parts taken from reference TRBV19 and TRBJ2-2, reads DGGITQSPKYLFRKEGQNVTLSCEQNLNHDAMYWYRQDPGQGLRLIYYSQIVNDFQKGDIAEGYSVSREKKESFPLTVTSAQKNPTAFYLCASSITGATGELFFGEGSRLTVL.

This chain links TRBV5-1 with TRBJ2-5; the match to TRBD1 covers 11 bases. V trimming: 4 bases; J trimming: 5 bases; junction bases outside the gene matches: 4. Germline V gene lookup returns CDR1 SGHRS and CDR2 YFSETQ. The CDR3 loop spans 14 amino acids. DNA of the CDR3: TGCGCCAGCAGCCCGGACAGGGGGCACGAGACCCAGTACTTC. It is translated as CASSPDRGHETQYF.

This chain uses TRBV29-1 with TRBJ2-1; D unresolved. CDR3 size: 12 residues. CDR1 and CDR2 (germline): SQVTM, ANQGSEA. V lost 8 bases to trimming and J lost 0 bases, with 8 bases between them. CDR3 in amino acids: CSPRTSYNEQFF. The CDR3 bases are TGCAGCCCCCGCACCTCCTACAATGAGCAGTTCTTC.

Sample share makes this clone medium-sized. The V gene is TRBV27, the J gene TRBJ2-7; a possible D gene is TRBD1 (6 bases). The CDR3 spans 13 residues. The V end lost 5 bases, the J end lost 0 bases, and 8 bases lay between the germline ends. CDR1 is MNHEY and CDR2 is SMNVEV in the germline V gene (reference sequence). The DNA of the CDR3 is TGTGCCAGCAGTAGACAGGACTCCTACGAGCAGTACTTC. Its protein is CASSRQDSYEQYF.